This TCR beta chain was retrieved from a study of CD8 T cells in Susac syndrome (dated by TCRdb to the late 2010s). In terms of the full investigation: The study used repertoire sequencing to test whether antigen drove CD8+ T cell activation and differentiation in Susac syndrome.

Results and caveats for the whole study, not just this receptor: The study acknowledged that relatively few individuals were included in the TCR sequencing and HLA analysis.

V and J lose 8 bases and 7 bases, and a span of 9 bases separates them. CDR1 KGHSH and CDR2 LQKENI were looked up in the germline V gene. From cysteine to phenylalanine, the CDR3 is 11 amino acids long. Only CDR3 DNA remains: 33 bases, in frame from the first base. High-throughput TCR beta sequencing profiled peripheral blood CD8+ and CD4+ T cells from healthy donors, Susac syndrome patients and multiple sclerosis patients. Healthy donors were included as age- and sex-matched controls. CD8+ TEMRA cells were enriched by FACS, while bulk CD8+ and CD4+ T cells were purified by magnetic negative isolation. Blood was collected in EDTA tubes and processed within 24 hours, with PBMCs isolated through density gradient centrifugation. PBMCs intended for TCR sequencing were cryopreserved in liquid nitrogen and were subsequently thawed in a 37 degrees C water bath. A purity of at least 90% was achieved for sorted or isolated CD4+, CD8+ and CD8+ TEMRA cells.

RNA was extracted using the RNeasy kit, and roughly 0.5 to 1 ug of the RNA was reverse transcribed with random hexamers. TCR beta CDR3 regions were amplified with the immunoSEQ multiplex PCR assay covering 54 Vbeta and 13 Jbeta segments. To correct PCR amplification bias, a synthetic template baseline was used for both primer optimization and computational correction. Regarding the original processing steps: Only productive sequences were kept, with reads annotated to V, D and J genes according to IMGT and analyzed in immunoSEQ Analyzer. Clonality was computed as one minus Shannon entropy normalized by log2 of the number of productive unique sequences. For each patient and control, public and private clones were evaluated among the 100 most prevalent clones. Susac-specific clones were defined as absent from healthy and MS cohorts, around 970 published viral clones and other ImmuneACCESS disease sequences. The public reads were reanalyzed by TCRdb: fastp trimming at Q25, MiXCR alignment, in-frame beta chains only. Rows merge per CDR3 protein into single entries with the most common DNA and genes. What appears here as the V and J calls and clone size reflects TCRdb's work, not the paper's. This sample holds fewer than 200,000 distinct CDR3 sequences; around 96% were observed only once. Approximately 0.1% of the sample is held by the ten biggest clonotypes.

This clonotype was seen a handful of times. The clone's antigen remains unknown. Base-call qualities are not available, and no considerably larger clone is one nucleotide away. Recombination connected TRBV18 to TRBJ2-1; the D segment could be TRBD2, given 6 matching bases. The receptor was isolated from a human donor in good health. The sample taken for sequencing was CD4+ T cells from PBMCs. The CDR3 region: CASRAGNEQFF. Here is the DNA: TGTGCCAGCCGCGCGGGGAATGAGCAGTTCTTC.